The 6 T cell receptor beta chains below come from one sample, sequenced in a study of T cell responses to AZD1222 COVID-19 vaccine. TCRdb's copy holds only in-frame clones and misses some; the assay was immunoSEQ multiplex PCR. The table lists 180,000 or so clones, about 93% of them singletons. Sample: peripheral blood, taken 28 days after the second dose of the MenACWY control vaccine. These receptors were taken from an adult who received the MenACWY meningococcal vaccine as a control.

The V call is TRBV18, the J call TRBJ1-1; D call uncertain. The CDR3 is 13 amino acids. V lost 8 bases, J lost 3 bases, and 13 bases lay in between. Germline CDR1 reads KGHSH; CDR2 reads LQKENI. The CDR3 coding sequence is TGTGCCAGCGGCGGCGCGCAGCACACTGAAGCTTTCTTT. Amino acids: CASGGAQHTEAFF.

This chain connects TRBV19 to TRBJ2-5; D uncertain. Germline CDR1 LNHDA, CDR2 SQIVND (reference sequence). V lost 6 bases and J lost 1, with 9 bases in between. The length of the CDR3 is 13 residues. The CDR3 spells CASRAGIQETQYF. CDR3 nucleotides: TGTGCCAGTAGGGCAGGCATCCAAGAGACCCAGTACTTC.

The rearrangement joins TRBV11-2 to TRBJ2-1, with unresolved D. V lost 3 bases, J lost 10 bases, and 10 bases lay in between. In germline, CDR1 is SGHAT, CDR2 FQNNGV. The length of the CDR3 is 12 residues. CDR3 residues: CASSFGQSEQFF. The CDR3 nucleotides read TGTGCCAGCAGCTTCGGGCAGAGCGAGCAGTTCTTC.

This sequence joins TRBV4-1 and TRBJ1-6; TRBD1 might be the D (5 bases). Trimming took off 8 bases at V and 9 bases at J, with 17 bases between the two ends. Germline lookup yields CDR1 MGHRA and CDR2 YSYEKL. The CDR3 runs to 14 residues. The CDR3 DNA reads TGCGCCAGCCATGGCCAGGGCACGAGTTCACCCCTCCACTTT. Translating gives CASHGQGTSSPLHF.

This chain's CDR3 is CASSFPPGGSETQYF. CDR3 bases: TGTGCCAGCAGTTTCCCCCCCGGGGGTTCGGAGACCCAGTACTTC. The chain is built from TRBV28 and TRBJ2-5; weak D call: TRBD2 (6 bases). This CDR3 has 15 residues. Trimming removed 3 bases from V and 5 bases from J, with 16 bases in between. Germline values: CDR1 MDHEN, CDR2 SYDVKM. The full variable domain, its missing parts supplied by reference TRBV28 and TRBJ2-5, is DVKVTQSSRYLVKRTGEKVFLECVQDMDHENMFWYRQDPGLGLRLIYFSYDVKMKEKGDIPEGYSVSREKKERFSLILESASTNQTSMYLCASSFPPGGSETQYFGPGTRLLVL.

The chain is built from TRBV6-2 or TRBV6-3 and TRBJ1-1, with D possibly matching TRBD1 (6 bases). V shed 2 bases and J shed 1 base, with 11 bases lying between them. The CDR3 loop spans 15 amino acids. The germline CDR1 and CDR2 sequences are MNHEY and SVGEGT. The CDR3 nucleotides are TGTGCCAGCAGTTACGGCGGGGGCCAGAACACTGAAGCTTTCTTT. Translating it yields CASSYGGGQNTEAFF.